The clone carrying this TCR beta chain was detected a few times. Its antigen is currently unknown. A single record per CDR3 protein comes from TCRdb applying MiXCR to the 5' RACE reads. The data show about 470,000 distinct CDR3 sequences, approximately 24% seen once. The sample originates from a study of identical twins. Study-level points and caveats: Zero-insertion results could be subject to partial confounding by invariant MAIT and iNKT cells. Beta out-of-frame sequences showed weaker excess twin sharing. Models predicted less out-of-frame TCR alpha sharing in monozygotic twins than was found.

This sample was shared with a second study, whose subject was T cells expressing NK-cell markers.

The sample consisted of CD4+ T cells sorted from blood. This TCR was sampled from a woman between 18 and 29 years old in good health.

The CDR3 DNA is TGTGCCACCGTCAACCGGTGGGGGTTAACCGGGGAGCTGTTTTTT. Translating gives CATVNRWGLTGELFF. V is TRBV6-2 or TRBV6-3 and J is TRBJ2-2; D is possibly TRBD1 or TRBD2 (5 bases each). From germline, CDR1 is MNHEY and CDR2 SVGEGT. The V and J ends lost 10 bases and 5 bases respectively, with 20 bases between them. The CDR3 contains 15 residues.